The 6 T cell receptor beta chains given below trace back to one sample, sequenced in a study of CD8 T cells in ankylosing spondylitis. A single record per CDR3 protein comes from TCRdb applying MiXCR to the 5' RACE reads. The sample consists of about 100,000 distinct CDR3 sequences, about 25% of them appearing once. Sequenced material: synovial fluid, either unsorted or a sorted T cell fraction (not recorded which). These receptors all stem from a male donor with ankylosing spondylitis.

This chain connects TRBV2 to TRBJ2-3; D gene ambiguous. Per germline, CDR1 SNHLY and CDR2 FYNNEI. The CDR3 has 12 amino acids. V shed 6 bases and J shed 2 bases, with 6 bases lying between them. CDR3 in amino acids: CASRADTDTQYF. The CDR3 coding sequence is TGTGCCAGCAGGGCAGACACAGATACGCAGTATTTT. The entire variable domain, with the rest obtained from reference TRBV2 and TRBJ2-3, is as follows: EPEVTQTPSHQVTQMGQEVILRCVPISNHLYFYWYRQILGQKVEFLVSFYNNEISEKSEIFDDQFSVERPDGSNFTLKIRSTKLEDSAMYFCASRADTDTQYFGPGTRLTVL.

This clonotype was seen a handful of times. This sequence joins TRBV4-2 and TRBJ1-1; 8 nucleotides line up with TRBD1. The CDR3 is 18 amino acids. Trimming took 0 bases from V and 4 from J; bases not matched to a gene: 13. Germline assignment: CDR1 LGHNA and CDR2 YNFKEQ. The CDR3 region has the DNA TGTGCCAGCAGCCAAGATCCTGCCGGACAGGGATATAGCACTGAAGCTTTCTTT. This translates into CASSQDPAGQGYSTEAFF.

This clonotype occurred a few times. The chain has TRBV6-6 and TRBJ1-1; D gene uncertain. The V end was cut by 0 bases, the J end by 1 base, with 3 bases between. The V gene's germline CDR1 is MNHNY and CDR2 SVGAGI (reference sequence). The CDR3 is made up of 13 amino acids. CDR3 sequence: CASSYSQNTEAFF. Here the CDR3 DNA reads TGTGCCAGCAGTTACTCGCAGAACACTGAAGCTTTCTTT.

In its sample, this clonotype was seen a few times. The rearrangement uses TRBV20-1 and TRBJ2-1; the match to TRBD2 covers 11 bases. This CDR3 has 16 residues. CDR1 and CDR2 (germline): DFQATT, SNEGSKA (reference sequence). V lost 3 bases, J lost 0 bases, and 4 bases stayed unmatched. CDR3 in amino acids: CSASPGTSGSYNEQFF. The CDR3 nucleotides are TGCAGTGCTAGTCCCGGGACTAGCGGCTCCTACAATGAGCAGTTCTTC.

The CDR3 reads CSAIPPQGDQETQYF. The DNA of the CDR3 is TGCAGTGCTATCCCACCGCAGGGAGACCAAGAGACCCAGTACTTC. The chain links TRBV20-1 to TRBJ2-5; possibly TRBD1 or TRBD2 for D (5 bases each). Germline CDR1 and CDR2: DFQATT and SNEGSKA (reference sequence). The ends were cut back, 4 bases at V and 0 bases at J, with 15 bases in the middle. This CDR3 has 15 amino acids.

This clonotype was seen more than once but under ten times. V gene TRBV5-6 combines with J gene TRBJ2-7, with 11 bases identical to TRBD2. V lost 0 bases and J lost 3; bases outside the gene matches: 2. From germline, CDR1 is SGHDT and CDR2 YYEEEE. The CDR3 runs 15 residues. CDR3 sequence (DNA): TGTGCCAGCAGCTTGGAACTAGCGGGAGTCTACGAGCAGTACTTC. Translating it yields CASSLELAGVYEQYF.